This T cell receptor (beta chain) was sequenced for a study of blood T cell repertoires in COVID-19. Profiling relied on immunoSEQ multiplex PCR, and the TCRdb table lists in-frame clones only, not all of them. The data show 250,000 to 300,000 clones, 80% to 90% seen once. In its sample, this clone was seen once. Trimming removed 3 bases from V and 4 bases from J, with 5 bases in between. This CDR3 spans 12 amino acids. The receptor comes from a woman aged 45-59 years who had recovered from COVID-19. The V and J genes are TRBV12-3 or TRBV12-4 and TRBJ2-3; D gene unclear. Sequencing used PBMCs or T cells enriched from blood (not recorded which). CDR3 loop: CASSFIADTQYF. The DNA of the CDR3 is TGTGCCAGCAGTTTTATTGCAGATACGCAGTATTTT.